At least ten counts were recorded for the clone carrying this T cell receptor (beta chain). Its antigen is currently unknown. The data originate from a study of beta chain features in type 1 diabetes. Germline V CDR1 and CDR2: SQVTM, ANQGSEA. The length of the CDR3 is 15 residues. The trim removed 6 bases at V and 7 bases at J, leaving 9 bases unmatched. The authors reverse transcribed all of the isolated RNA, so sequencing captured expressed TCRB transcripts. The data were produced by immunoSEQ multiplex PCR, yet TCRdb's version contains in-frame clones alone and is incomplete. Of around 180,000 clones listed, about 7.8% are singletons. General study points: Significant though moderate, a shortening of TCRB CDR3s appeared in all four CD4+ subsets of Type 1 diabetes patients.

The clonotype comes from a woman between 40 and 50 years old with type 1 diabetes. The sequenced sample consisted of central memory CD4+ T cells from blood. This rearrangement joins TRBV29-1 to TRBJ2-3, with 14 bases identical to TRBD2. CDR3 residues: CSVTGTSGGLNTQYF. In nucleotides, the CDR3 is TGCAGCGTCACCGGGACTAGCGGGGGTCTGAATACGCAGTATTTT.